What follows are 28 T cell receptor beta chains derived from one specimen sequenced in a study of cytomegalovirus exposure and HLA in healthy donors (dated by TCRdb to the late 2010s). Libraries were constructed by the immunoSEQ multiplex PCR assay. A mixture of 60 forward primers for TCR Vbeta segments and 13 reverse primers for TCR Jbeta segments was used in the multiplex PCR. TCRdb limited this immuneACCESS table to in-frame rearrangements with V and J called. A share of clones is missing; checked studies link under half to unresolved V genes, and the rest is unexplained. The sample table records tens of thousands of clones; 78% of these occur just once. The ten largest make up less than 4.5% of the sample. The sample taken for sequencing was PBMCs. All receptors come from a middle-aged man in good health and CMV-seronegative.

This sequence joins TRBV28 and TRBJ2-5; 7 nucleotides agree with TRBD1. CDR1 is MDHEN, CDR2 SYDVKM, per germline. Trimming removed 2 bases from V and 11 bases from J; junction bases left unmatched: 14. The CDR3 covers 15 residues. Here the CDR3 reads CASSLRGLNKGEQYF. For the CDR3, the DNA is TGTGCCAGCAGTTTAAGGGGGCTAAACAAGGGGGAGCAGTACTTC.

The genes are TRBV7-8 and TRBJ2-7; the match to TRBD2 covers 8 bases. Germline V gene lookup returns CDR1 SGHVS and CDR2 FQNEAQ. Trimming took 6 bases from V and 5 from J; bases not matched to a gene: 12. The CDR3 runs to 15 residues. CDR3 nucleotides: TGTGCCAGCAGATTTACCGGGACTAGTAACGACGAGCAGTACTTC. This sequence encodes CASRFTGTSNDEQYF.

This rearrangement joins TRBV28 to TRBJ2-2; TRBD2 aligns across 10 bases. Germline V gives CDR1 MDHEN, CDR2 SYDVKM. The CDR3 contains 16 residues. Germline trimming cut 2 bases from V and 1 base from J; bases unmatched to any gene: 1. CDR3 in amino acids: CASSLRTSGNTGELFF. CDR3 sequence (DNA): TGTGCCAGCAGTTTAAGGACTAGCGGGAACACCGGGGAGCTGTTTTTT.

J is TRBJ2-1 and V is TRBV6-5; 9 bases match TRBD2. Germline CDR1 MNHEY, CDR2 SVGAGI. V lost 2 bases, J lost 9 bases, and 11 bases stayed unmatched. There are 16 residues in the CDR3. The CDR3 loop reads CASSYPTAGGPGEQFF. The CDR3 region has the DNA TGTGCCAGCAGTTACCCCACGGCGGGAGGGCCTGGTGAGCAGTTCTTC.

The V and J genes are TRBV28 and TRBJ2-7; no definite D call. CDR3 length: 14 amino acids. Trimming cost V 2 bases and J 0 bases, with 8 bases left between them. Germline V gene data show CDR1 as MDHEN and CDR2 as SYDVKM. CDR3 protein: CASSLLESSYEQYF. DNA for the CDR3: TGTGCCAGCAGTTTACTGGAGAGCTCCTACGAGCAGTACTTC.

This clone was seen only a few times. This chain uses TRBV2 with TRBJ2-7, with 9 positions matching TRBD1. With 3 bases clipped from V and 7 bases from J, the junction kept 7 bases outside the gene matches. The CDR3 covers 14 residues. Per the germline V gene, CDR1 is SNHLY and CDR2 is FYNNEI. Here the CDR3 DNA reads TGTGCCAGCAGTGATCGGACAGGGGAATGGGAGCAGTACTTC. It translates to CASSDRTGEWEQYF. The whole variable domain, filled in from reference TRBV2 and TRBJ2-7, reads EPEVTQTPSHQVTQMGQEVILRCVPISNHLYFYWYRQILGQKVEFLVSFYNNEISEKSEIFDDQFSVERPDGSNFTLKIRSTKLEDSAMYFCASSDRTGEWEQYFGPGTRLTVT.

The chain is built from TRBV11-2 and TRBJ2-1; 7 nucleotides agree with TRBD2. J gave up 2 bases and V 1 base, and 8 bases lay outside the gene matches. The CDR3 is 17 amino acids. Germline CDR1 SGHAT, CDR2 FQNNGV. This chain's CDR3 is CASSLVASGVTYNEQFF. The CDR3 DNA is TGTGCCAGCAGCTTAGTGGCGAGCGGGGTAACCTACAATGAGCAGTTCTTC.

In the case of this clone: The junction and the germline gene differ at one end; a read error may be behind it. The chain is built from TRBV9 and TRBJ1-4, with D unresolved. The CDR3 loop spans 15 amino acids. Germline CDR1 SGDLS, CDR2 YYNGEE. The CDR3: CASSPSGVGGEKLLF. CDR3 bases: TGTGCCAGCAGCCCCTCCGGGGTCGGAGGTGAAAAACTGCTTTTT.

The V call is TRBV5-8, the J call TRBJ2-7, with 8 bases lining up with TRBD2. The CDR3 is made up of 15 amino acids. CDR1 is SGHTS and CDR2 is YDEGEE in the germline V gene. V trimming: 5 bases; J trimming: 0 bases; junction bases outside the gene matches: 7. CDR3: CASRPTSGDSYEQYF. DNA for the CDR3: TGTGCCAGCAGACCTACTAGCGGAGACTCCTACGAGCAGTACTTC.

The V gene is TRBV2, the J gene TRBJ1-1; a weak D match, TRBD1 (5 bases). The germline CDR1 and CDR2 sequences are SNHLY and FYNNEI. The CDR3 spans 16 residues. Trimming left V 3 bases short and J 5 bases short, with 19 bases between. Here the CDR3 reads CASSERKDIGGTEAFF. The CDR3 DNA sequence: TGTGCCAGCAGTGAGAGAAAGGACATTGGGGGGACTGAAGCTTTCTTT. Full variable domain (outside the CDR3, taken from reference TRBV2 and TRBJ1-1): EPEVTQTPSHQVTQMGQEVILRCVPISNHLYFYWYRQILGQKVEFLVSFYNNEISEKSEIFDDQFSVERPDGSNFTLKIRSTKLEDSAMYFCASSERKDIGGTEAFFGQGTRLTVV.

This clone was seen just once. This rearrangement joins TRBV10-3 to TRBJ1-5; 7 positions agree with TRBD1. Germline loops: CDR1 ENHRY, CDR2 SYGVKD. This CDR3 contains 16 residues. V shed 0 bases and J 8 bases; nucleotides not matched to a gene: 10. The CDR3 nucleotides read TGTGCCATCAGTGAGTCTCAAAAGGGGGCCCTGGAGCCCCAGCATTTT. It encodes CAISESQKGALEPQHF.

The CDR3 DNA follows: TGTGCCACCAGCAGTCATCCGGGATTGGGCAATCAGCCCCAGCATTTT. Its translation: CATSSHPGLGNQPQHF. The chain is built from TRBV15 and TRBJ1-5, with D unclear. V gave up 3 bases and J gave up 2 bases, with 14 bases separating them. Germline values: CDR1 LNHNV, CDR2 YYDKDF (reference sequence). The CDR3 is made up of 16 amino acids.

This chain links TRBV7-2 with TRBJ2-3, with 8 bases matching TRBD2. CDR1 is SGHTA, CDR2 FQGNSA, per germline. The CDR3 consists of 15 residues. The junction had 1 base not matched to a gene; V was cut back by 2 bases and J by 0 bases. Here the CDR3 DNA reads TGTGCCAGCAGCTTATTAGCGGGGAGCACAGATACGCAGTATTTT. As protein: CASSLLAGSTDTQYF.

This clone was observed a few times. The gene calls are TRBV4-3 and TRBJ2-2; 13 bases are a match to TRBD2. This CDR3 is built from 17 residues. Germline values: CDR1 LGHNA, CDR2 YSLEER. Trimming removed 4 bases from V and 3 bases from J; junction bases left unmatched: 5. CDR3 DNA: TGCGCCAGCAGCCGGATAGGACTAGCGGGAGACACCGGGGAGCTGTTTTTT. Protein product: CASSRIGLAGDTGELFF.

The CDR3 coding sequence is TGTGCCATCAGACTCGGGACAGGGGACCAAGAGACCCAGTACTTC. This codes for CAIRLGTGDQETQYF. The chain employs TRBV10-3 and TRBJ2-5, with TRBD1 matching 10 bases. CDR1 is ENHRY and CDR2 is SYGVKD in the germline V gene. The ends lost 6 bases at V and 0 bases at J; junction bases unmatched: 4. This CDR3 is 15 amino acids long.

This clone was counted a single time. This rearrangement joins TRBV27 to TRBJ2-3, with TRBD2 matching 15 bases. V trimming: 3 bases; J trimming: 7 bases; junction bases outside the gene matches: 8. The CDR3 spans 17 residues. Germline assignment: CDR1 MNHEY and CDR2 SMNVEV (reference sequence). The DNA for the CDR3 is TGTGCCAGCAGTTTGTCCGGGACTAGCGGGAGGAAATATACGCAGTATTTT. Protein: CASSLSGTSGRKYTQYF.

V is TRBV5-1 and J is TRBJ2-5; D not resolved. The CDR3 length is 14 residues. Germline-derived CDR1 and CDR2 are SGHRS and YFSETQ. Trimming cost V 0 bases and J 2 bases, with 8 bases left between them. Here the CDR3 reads CASSLGHVQETQYF. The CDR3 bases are TGCGCCAGCAGCTTGGGGCATGTTCAAGAGACCCAGTACTTC.

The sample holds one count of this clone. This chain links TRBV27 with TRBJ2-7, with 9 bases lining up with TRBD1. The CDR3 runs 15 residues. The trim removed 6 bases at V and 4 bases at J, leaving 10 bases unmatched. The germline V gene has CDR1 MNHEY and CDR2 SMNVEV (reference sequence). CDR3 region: CASSFRDRVSYEQYF. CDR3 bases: TGTGCCAGCAGCTTCCGGGACAGGGTCTCTTACGAGCAGTACTTC.

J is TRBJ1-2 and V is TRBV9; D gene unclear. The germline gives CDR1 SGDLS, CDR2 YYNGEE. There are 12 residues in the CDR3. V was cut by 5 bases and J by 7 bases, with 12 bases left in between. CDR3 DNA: TGTGCCAGCAGGCTCGGAGTAGGTGGCTACACCTTC. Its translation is CASRLGVGGYTF.

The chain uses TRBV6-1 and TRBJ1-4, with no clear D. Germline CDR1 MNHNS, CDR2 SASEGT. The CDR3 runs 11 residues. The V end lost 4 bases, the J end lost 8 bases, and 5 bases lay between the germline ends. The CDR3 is CASSVREKLFF. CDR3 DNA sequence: TGTGCCAGCAGTGTCAGGGAAAAACTGTTTTTT.

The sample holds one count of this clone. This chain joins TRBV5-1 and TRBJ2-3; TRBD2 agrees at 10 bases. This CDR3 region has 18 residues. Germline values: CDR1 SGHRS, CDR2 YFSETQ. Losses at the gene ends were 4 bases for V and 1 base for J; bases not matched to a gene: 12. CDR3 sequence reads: CASSRGASGRSGTDTQYF. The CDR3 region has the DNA TGCGCCAGCAGCCGCGGGGCTAGCGGGAGATCTGGCACAGATACGCAGTATTTT.

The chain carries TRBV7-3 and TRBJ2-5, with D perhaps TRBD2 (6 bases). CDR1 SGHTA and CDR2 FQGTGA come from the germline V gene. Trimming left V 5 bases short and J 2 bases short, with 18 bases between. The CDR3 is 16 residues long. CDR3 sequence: CASSPTGGRAQETQYF. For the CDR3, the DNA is TGTGCCAGCAGCCCCACCGGGGGTAGGGCTCAAGAGACCCAGTACTTC.

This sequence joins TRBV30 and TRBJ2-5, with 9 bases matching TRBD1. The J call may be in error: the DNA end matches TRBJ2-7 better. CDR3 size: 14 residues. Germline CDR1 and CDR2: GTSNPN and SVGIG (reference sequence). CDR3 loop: CAWSQDRGFHEQYF. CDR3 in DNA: TGTGCCTGGAGTCAGGACAGGGGATTCCACGAGCAGTACTTC.

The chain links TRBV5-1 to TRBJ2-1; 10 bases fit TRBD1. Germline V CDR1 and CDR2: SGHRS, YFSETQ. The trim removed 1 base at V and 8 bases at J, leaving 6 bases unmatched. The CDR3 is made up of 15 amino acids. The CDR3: CASSLRTGGGDEQFF. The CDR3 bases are TGCGCCAGCAGCTTGAGGACAGGGGGGGGCGATGAGCAGTTCTTC.

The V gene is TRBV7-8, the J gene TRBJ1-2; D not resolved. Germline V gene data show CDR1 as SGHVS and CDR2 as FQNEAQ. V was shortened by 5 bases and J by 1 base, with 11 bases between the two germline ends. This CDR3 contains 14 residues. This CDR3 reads CASSTTALNYGYTF. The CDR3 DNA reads TGTGCCAGCAGCACCACAGCTCTTAACTATGGCTACACCTTC.

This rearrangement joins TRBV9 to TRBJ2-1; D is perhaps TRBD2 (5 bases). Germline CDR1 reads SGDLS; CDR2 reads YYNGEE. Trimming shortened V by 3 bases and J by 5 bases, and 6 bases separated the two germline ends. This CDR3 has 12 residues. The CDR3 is CASSARDNEQFF. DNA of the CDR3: TGTGCCAGCAGCGCGCGGGACAATGAGCAGTTCTTC. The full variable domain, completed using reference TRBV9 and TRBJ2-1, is DSGVTQTPKHLITATGQRVTLRCSPRSGDLSVYWYQQSLDQGLQFLIQYYNGEERAKGNILERFSAQQFPDLHSELNLSSLELGDSALYFCASSARDNEQFFGPGTRLTVL.

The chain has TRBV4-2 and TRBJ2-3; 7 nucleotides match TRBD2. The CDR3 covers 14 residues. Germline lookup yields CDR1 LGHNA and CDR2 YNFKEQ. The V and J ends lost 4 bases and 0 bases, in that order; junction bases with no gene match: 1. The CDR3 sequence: CASSLAGSTDTQYF. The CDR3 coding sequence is TGTGCCAGCAGCCTAGCGGGTAGCACAGATACGCAGTATTTT.

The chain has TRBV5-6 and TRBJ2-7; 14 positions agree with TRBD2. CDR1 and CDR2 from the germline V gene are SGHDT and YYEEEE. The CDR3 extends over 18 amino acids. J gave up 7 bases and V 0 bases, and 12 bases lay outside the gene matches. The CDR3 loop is CASSLVRTSGRLTREQYF. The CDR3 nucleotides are TGTGCCAGCAGCTTGGTTCGGACTAGCGGGAGGTTGACGCGGGAGCAGTACTTC.